This TCR beta chain came from a study of low-dose radiotherapy and immunotherapy resistance in tumors (dated by TCRdb to the early 2020s). With regard to the full study: Cohort 1 received 0.5 Gy per fraction every 2 weeks, with a prescribed total PTV dose of 6.5 Gy. Nivolumab was administered intravenously as a 240 mg flat dose every two weeks, and ipilimumab was administered intravenously at 1 mg/kg every six weeks. Cyclophosphamide 200 mg/m2 was administered intravenously every two weeks, one day before each radiation and immunotherapy administration. For Cohort 2, the dose was 1 Gy per fraction given every two weeks, adding up to 13 Gy in total across 26 weeks. Aspirin 300 mg was taken orally once daily by patients for four cycles, starting on cycle 1 day 1. Randomization of trial participants into treatment groups was not performed. Eight patients were included in the translational analysis: three from the first dose cohort and the first five from the second dose cohort.

The sample's time point label, in plain terms: after trial treatment. Interpreted using the paper, the treatment or condition label stands for: LDRT plus nivolumab, ipilimumab, low-dose cyclophosphamide and aspirin (RACIN trial). The donors came from RACIN, which was a single-arm phase I dose-escalation trial that paired nivolumab and ipilimumab with aspirin, low-dose cyclophosphamide and low-dose radiotherapy. Patients with advanced, TIL-negative solid tumors were considered eligible. The CDR3, cysteine through phenylalanine, is 22 amino acids long. The only DNA kept is the CDR3, 66 bases in frame from the first base. The germline V gene (reference sequence) provides CDR1 DFQATT and CDR2 SNEGSKA. Unmatched junction bases come to 24, with V trimmed by 0 bases and J by 0 bases. At least ten counts were recorded for this clonotype. The specificity of this receptor is unknown. Nothing much larger sits one base from this clone, and base qualities are not available.

Sequenced on an Illumina HiSeq 2500. First-strand cDNA was synthesized with Superscript III and a set of TRAV- and TRBV-specific primers, covering both TCRalpha and TCRbeta chains. TCRs were amplified with Phusion for 15 to 25 PCR cycles using a constant-region primer together with the adapter attached to the V primers. Isolated mRNA was amplified with the MessageAmp II aRNA Amplification Kit, using a 16-hour in vitro transcription at 37°C. The Dynabeads mRNA DIRECT Purification Kit was used to isolate the mRNA for TCR sequencing. Indexed Illumina adapters were added in a second Phusion PCR of 25 to 30 cycles, and the PCR products were purified with AMPure XP beads. In the authors' own workflow: Using custom Perl scripts, TCR sequences that encoded the same protein were pooled, out-of-frame sequences were dropped, and the abundance of each clonotype was calculated. Any TCR sequence supported by only a single read was excluded from analysis. The metrics used to describe the repertoires included Shannon entropy, Gini index, clonality, richness, and the frequency of TCRs shared between repertoires. The raw public reads went through TCRdb reprocessing: fastp at Q25, MiXCR clone calling, in-frame beta chains kept. Here each entry gathers all rows of one CDR3 protein and keeps the most common genes and DNA. The V and J calls were determined by TCRdb, not by the authors. For this sample there are 80,000 or so distinct CDR3 sequences; 15% to 20% appear just once. Clones ranked in the top ten supply approximately 1.5% of the sample.

The chain joins TRBV20-1 to TRBJ1-1; 8 central nucleotides agree with TRBD1. The TCR sequence derives from a male donor with prostate cancer. Material: PBMCs, obtained after low-dose radiotherapy plus immunotherapy. The DNA sequence is TGCAGTGCTAGAGACTTCCTGGACAGGGAAGGGTCATTCCTCTTTATGAACACTGAAGCTTTCTTT. Translated, this is CSARDFLDREGSFLFMNTEAFF.